Shown below are 27 T cell receptor beta chains from a single sample sequenced in a study of regulatory T cells in long-lasting Graves disease. Combining iRepertoire HTBI primers with Arm-PCR of CDR3 regions, the authors built TCR beta libraries. A single record per CDR3 protein comes from TCRdb applying MiXCR to the multiplex PCR reads. The sample yields about 470,000 distinct CDR3 sequences, 14% to 15% seen once. Time point here: newly diagnosed GD, antithyroid drugs for less than 3 months. PBMCs were the source of the RNA used for TCR sequencing. These data also featured in a second study, about T cells in Graves' hyperthyroidism and ophthalmopathy.

The input for sequencing was peripheral blood mononuclear cells (PBMCs), taken at new diagnosis, from a patient treated with antithyroid drugs. The origin of the receptors is a woman in her 30s with Graves disease.

This clonotype was observed a few times. The rearrangement uses TRBV7-3 and TRBJ2-2; the D gene is possibly TRBD2 (6 bases). Germline CDR1 reads SGHTA; CDR2 reads FQGTGA. There are 16 residues in the CDR3. Trimming shortened V by 6 bases and J by 2 bases, and 16 bases separated the two germline ends. This CDR3 is CASSFPGGTNTGELFF. The CDR3 DNA reads as TGTGCCAGCAGTTTCCCCGGAGGGACCAACACCGGGGAGCTGTTTTTT.

J is TRBJ1-5 and V is TRBV10-3; 8 nucleotides match TRBD1. V was clipped by 6 bases and J by 5 bases; unmatched bases: 9. Germline CDR1 and CDR2: ENHRY and SYGVKD. The CDR3 runs 15 residues. The CDR3 loop reads CAISWTGRIDQPQHF. The CDR3 coding sequence is TGTGCCATCAGCTGGACAGGGAGGATCGATCAGCCCCAGCATTTT.

This clonotype was found many times. The V and J genes are TRBV5-1 and TRBJ2-2; TRBD2 is a possible D gene (6 bases). There are 16 residues in the CDR3. V lost 0 bases and J 0 bases, leaving 9 bases between the germline ends. CDR1 SGHRS and CDR2 YFSETQ come from the germline V gene. CDR3 sequence reads: CASSLEAGSNTGELFF. DNA of the CDR3: TGCGCCAGCAGCTTGGAGGCGGGGTCGAACACCGGGGAGCTGTTTTTT. Drawing the rest from reference TRBV5-1 and TRBJ2-2, the complete variable domain is KAGVTQTPRYLIKTRGQQVTLSCSPISGHRSVSWYQQTPGQGLQFLFEYFSETQRNKGNFPGRFSGRQFSNSRSEMNVSTLELGDSALYLCASSLEAGSNTGELFFGEGSRLTVL.

The CDR3 bases are TGTGCCAGCAGCCAAGTTTCTAGCGGTCTTTACGAGCAGTACTTC. Its translation is CASSQVSSGLYEQYF. The rearrangement uses TRBV4-2 and TRBJ2-7, with 7 bases identical to TRBD2. In germline, CDR1 is LGHNA, CDR2 YNFKEQ. V shed 1 base and J 4 bases; nucleotides not matched to a gene: 7. The CDR3 loop spans 15 amino acids.

Ten or more counts support this clonotype. V gene TRBV6-1 combines with J gene TRBJ2-2; no clear D gene. V shed 2 bases and J shed 4 bases, with 17 bases lying between them. The CDR3 contains 17 residues. In germline, CDR1 is MNHNS, CDR2 SASEGT. CDR3 amino acids: CASSETLGLGSTGELFF. CDR3 bases: TGTGCCAGCAGTGAAACTTTAGGTCTCGGAAGCACCGGGGAGCTGTTTTTT.

The chain carries TRBV12-3 or TRBV12-4 and TRBJ2-6, with 7 bases lining up with TRBD2. CDR3 size: 13 residues. Germline trimming cut 3 bases from V and 11 bases from J; bases unmatched to any gene: 4. The CDR3 bases are TGTGCCAGCAGTTTGAGTGGGGGGGACGTCCTGACTTTC. Translating it yields CASSLSGGDVLTF.

This clonotype appeared many times. This rearrangement joins TRBV7-2 to TRBJ2-7, with 7 bases fitting TRBD2. Germline V gene data show CDR1 as SGHTA and CDR2 as FQGNSA. This CDR3 spans 16 amino acids. Trimming removed 5 bases from V and 0 bases from J; junction bases left unmatched: 10. The CDR3 nucleotides read TGTGCCAGCAGCCAACCCGGGGGGTGGGGCTCCTACGAGCAGTACTTC. It specifies CASSQPGGWGSYEQYF.

This clonotype has at least ten counts. The V gene is TRBV19, the J gene TRBJ2-1; D is possibly TRBD1 or TRBD2 (5 bases each). The CDR3 sequence is 18 residues long. Looked up from germline, CDR1 is LNHDA and CDR2 is SQIVND (reference sequence). V was shortened by 5 bases and J by 8 bases, with 28 bases between the two germline ends. DNA of the CDR3: TGTGCCAGTAGTCCGCCCCTTGGGACGAGGGGTGGAGCGTATGAGCAGTTCTTC. Amino acids: CASSPPLGTRGGAYEQFF.

The table lists this clonotype with many counts. CDR3 DNA: TGTGCCAGCAGTTACCTCGGACTAGCGGACTACGAGCAGTACTTC. It translates to CASSYLGLADYEQYF. This chain uses TRBV6-5 with TRBJ2-7; 10 positions agree with TRBD2. This CDR3 is 15 amino acids long. Looked up from germline, CDR1 is MNHEY and CDR2 is SVGAGI. With V trimmed by 2 bases and J by 3 bases, 4 bases remained unmatched.

The sample holds a few counts of this clonotype. The chain joins TRBV9 to TRBJ2-3, with 11 bases identical to TRBD2. The CDR3 runs 17 residues. Trimming removed 4 bases from V and 0 bases from J; junction bases left unmatched: 7. CDR1 is SGDLS, CDR2 YYNGEE, per germline. The CDR3 loop reads CASSSGLAAYSTDTQYF. The CDR3, as DNA: TGTGCCAGCAGCTCGGGACTAGCGGCTTATAGCACAGATACGCAGTATTTT.

This clonotype was seen many times. The gene calls are TRBV27 and TRBJ1-1; D ambiguous. The length of the CDR3 is 15 residues. V was clipped by 4 bases and J by 8 bases, with 20 bases between them. In germline, CDR1 is MNHEY, CDR2 SMNVEV (reference sequence). CDR3 coding DNA: TGTGCCAGCAGTTCACTCCCGGTGACAATGGCCGAAGCTTTCTTT. Translated: CASSSLPVTMAEAFF.

This clonotype came up many times. The chain links TRBV18 to TRBJ2-3; no definite D call. Germline CDR1 KGHSH, CDR2 LQKENI. The V end lost 1 base, the J end lost 2 bases, and 7 bases lay between the germline ends. The CDR3 has 14 residues. In DNA form, the CDR3 reads TGTGCCAGCTCACCACGTGGGGTCACAGATACGCAGTATTTT. It codes for CASSPRGVTDTQYF.

There are many counts of this clonotype. The V and J genes are TRBV12-3 or TRBV12-4 and TRBJ1-4; D ambiguous. The CDR3 spans 14 residues. Trimming took off 5 bases at V and 7 bases at J, with 14 bases between the two ends. This chain's CDR3 is CASSVGSLSEKLFF. Written as DNA, the CDR3 is TGTGCCAGCAGTGTGGGGTCTTTGAGTGAAAAACTGTTTTTT.

The V gene is TRBV19, the J gene TRBJ1-2; TRBD1 matches at 7 bases. Germline V gives CDR1 LNHDA, CDR2 SQIVND (reference sequence). The V and J ends lost 1 base and 5 bases, in that order; junction bases with no gene match: 10. This CDR3 has 16 residues. CDR3 sequence: CASSIGGGRAGYGYTF. In DNA form, the CDR3 reads TGTGCCAGTAGTATAGGAGGGGGCAGGGCTGGATATGGCTACACCTTC.

On this clonotype: A much bigger clone sits one base away, suggesting this may be a read error. The gene calls are TRBV7-9 and TRBJ2-5; D might be TRBD1 or TRBD2, each matching 6 bases. This CDR3 has 16 residues. The germline gives CDR1 SEHNR, CDR2 FQNEAQ (reference sequence). V lost 5 bases, J lost 7 bases, and 23 bases lay in between. CDR3 region: CASSQTRRRGGGTQYF. The DNA for the CDR3 is TGTGCCAGCAGCCAAACCAGGCGCAGGGGAGGCGGGACCCAGTACTTC.

Only a few counts were recorded for this clonotype. The gene calls are TRBV6-7 and TRBJ2-2; D is unclear. Being an ORF, TRBV6-7 has a function that is uncertain. Trimming removed 9 bases at V and 0 bases at J, with 8 bases between. The CDR3 is 13 residues long. The CDR3 region is CARSRANTGELFF. As DNA, the CDR3 is TGTGCCAGGTCGCGAGCGAACACCGGGGAGCTGTTTTTT.

V is TRBV5-4 and J is TRBJ1-1; 10 nucleotides align to TRBD1. V was pared by 3 bases and J by 1 base, with 12 bases of the junction left unmatched. CDR1 SGHNT and CDR2 YYREEE come from the germline V gene (reference sequence). The CDR3 length is 18 residues. The CDR3 nucleotides read TGTGCCAGCAGCTACGGACAGGGGGTGCCGATAGGGAACACTGAAGCTTTCTTT. Translated: CASSYGQGVPIGNTEAFF.

This clonotype appeared many times. The chain couples TRBV28 to TRBJ2-1; a weak D match, TRBD2 (6 bases). The ends were cut back, 1 base at V and 6 bases at J, with 25 bases in the middle. CDR3 size: 19 residues. Germline assignment: CDR1 MDHEN and CDR2 SYDVKM. This chain's CDR3 is CASSLYHPPSLQEGNEQFF. Here the CDR3 DNA reads TGTGCCAGCAGTTTATATCACCCCCCTAGTCTTCAGGAGGGCAATGAGCAGTTCTTC.

The chain has TRBV28 and TRBJ1-2; D uncertain. Germline CDR1 is MDHEN and CDR2 is SYDVKM. The CDR3 runs to 13 residues. Trimming left V 7 bases short and J 4 bases short, with 13 bases between. The CDR3 sequence is CASTAFISYGYTF. The CDR3, as DNA: TGTGCCAGCACTGCTTTTATTAGCTATGGCTACACCTTC.

The sample holds a few counts of this clonotype. The chain combines TRBV19 with TRBJ2-2; the D gene is possibly TRBD2 (5 bases). V was pared by 10 bases and J by 8 bases, with 23 bases between. This CDR3 spans 15 amino acids. Looked up from germline, CDR1 is LNHDA and CDR2 is SQIVND (reference sequence). The CDR3: CATAQPGRSVGELFF. CDR3 in DNA: TGTGCCACCGCCCAACCGGGAAGGAGTGTAGGGGAGCTGTTTTTT.

This clonotype was detected only a few times. The genes are TRBV19 and TRBJ1-5; 7 nucleotides match TRBD1. CDR1 is LNHDA and CDR2 is SQIVND in the germline V gene (reference sequence). CDR3 size: 15 residues. Germline trimming cut 10 bases from V and 1 base from J; bases unmatched to any gene: 10. Here the CDR3 DNA reads TGTGCCACCAGGGGGGGGGTCATGAGCAATCAGCCCCAGCATTTT. It codes for CATRGGVMSNQPQHF.

This clonotype was counted ten times or more. This rearrangement joins TRBV7-3 to TRBJ2-1, with D perhaps given as TRBD1 or TRBD2 (5 bases each). Germline values: CDR1 SGHTA, CDR2 FQGTGA. The CDR3 has 15 residues. Trimming removed 4 bases from V and 4 bases from J, with 14 bases in between. The CDR3 DNA follows: TGTGCCAGCAGCTGGGGGTCAGGGCGGTACAATGAGCAGTTCTTC. This translates into CASSWGSGRYNEQFF.

The chain joins TRBV5-4 to TRBJ2-7, with TRBD2 matching 10 bases. From germline, CDR1 is SGHNT and CDR2 YYREEE (reference sequence). V shed 3 bases, J shed 2 bases, and the junction held 5 bases outside the gene matches. CDR3 length: 15 amino acids. CDR3 protein: CASSSTGTSAYEQYF. For the CDR3, the DNA is TGTGCCAGCAGCTCGACCGGGACTAGCGCCTACGAGCAGTACTTC. Filled out from reference TRBV5-4 and TRBJ2-7, the complete variable domain reads ETGVTQSPTHLIKTRGQQVTLRCSSQSGHNTVSWYQQALGQGPQFIFQYYREEENGRGNFPPRFSGLQFPNYSSELNVNALELDDSALYLCASSSTGTSAYEQYFGPGTRLTVT.

This rearrangement joins TRBV18 to TRBJ2-7, with D tentatively TRBD1 or TRBD2 (6 bases each). Trimming shortened V by 3 bases and J by 0 bases, and 15 bases separated the two germline ends. Per germline, CDR1 KGHSH and CDR2 LQKENI. CDR3 length: 16 residues. CDR3 residues: CASSPLGGSNSYEQYF. The DNA for the CDR3 is TGTGCCAGCTCACCGTTGGGGGGCTCGAACTCCTACGAGCAGTACTTC.

This clonotype was seen a handful of times. This chain joins TRBV6-1 and TRBJ2-1; TRBD2 matches 7 bases. The CDR3 runs 13 residues. With 5 bases clipped from V and 9 bases from J, the junction kept 7 bases outside the gene matches. The germline gives CDR1 MNHNS, CDR2 SASEGT. Here the CDR3 reads CASSPREAPEQFF. The CDR3 nucleotides are TGTGCCAGCAGTCCCCGGGAGGCCCCTGAGCAGTTCTTC.

Many counts were recorded for this clonotype. CDR3 loop: CSVESRLAGGPGEQFF. DNA of the CDR3: TGCAGCGTTGAATCGAGGCTAGCGGGAGGGCCGGGTGAGCAGTTCTTC. The V call is TRBV29-1, the J call TRBJ2-5, with 12 bases lining up with TRBD2. TRBJ2-1 matches the DNA end more closely, so the J call is doubtful. The CDR3 has 16 amino acids. Germline V gene data show CDR1 as SQVTM and CDR2 as ANQGSEA.

Concerning this clonotype itself: This may come from a read error, since a much larger clone is one base off. The rearrangement uses TRBV7-9 and TRBJ2-7; D is uncertain. The CDR3 covers 12 residues. Trimming took off 5 bases at V and 7 bases at J, with 12 bases between the two ends. Germline assignment: CDR1 SEHNR and CDR2 FQNEAQ (reference sequence). DNA for the CDR3: TGTGCCAGCAGCCCCGTCGTTAATGAGCAGTACTTC. This codes for CASSPVVNEQYF. The entire variable domain, with the rest obtained from reference TRBV7-9 and TRBJ2-7, is as follows: DTGVSQNPRHKITKRGQNVTFRCDPISEHNRLYWYRQTLGQGPEFLTYFQNEAQLEKSRLLSDRFSAERPKGSFSTLEIQRTEQGDSAMYLCASSPVVNEQYFGPGTRLTVT.